This entry features one TCR beta chain sequence. This sample is part of a study of blood T cell repertoires in COVID-19. Looked up from germline, CDR1 is ENHRY and CDR2 is SYGVKD. Trimming removed 5 bases from V and 6 bases from J; junction bases left unmatched: 8. CDR3 size: 15 residues. Measured with immunoSEQ multiplex PCR; TCRdb has only the in-frame clones, and not every one. Found here are 200,000 to 250,000 clones, around 80% of them singletons; the top ten hold 6% to 7.5%. The chain recombines TRBV10-3 with TRBJ1-5, with 9 nucleotides matching TRBD1. The TCR comes from a middle-aged woman with acute COVID-19. Material: PBMCs or T cells enriched from blood (not recorded which). The CDR3 loop is CAISSGTGTGQPQHF. DNA of the CDR3: TGTGCCATCAGTTCCGGGACAGGGACGGGTCAGCCCCAGCATTTT.